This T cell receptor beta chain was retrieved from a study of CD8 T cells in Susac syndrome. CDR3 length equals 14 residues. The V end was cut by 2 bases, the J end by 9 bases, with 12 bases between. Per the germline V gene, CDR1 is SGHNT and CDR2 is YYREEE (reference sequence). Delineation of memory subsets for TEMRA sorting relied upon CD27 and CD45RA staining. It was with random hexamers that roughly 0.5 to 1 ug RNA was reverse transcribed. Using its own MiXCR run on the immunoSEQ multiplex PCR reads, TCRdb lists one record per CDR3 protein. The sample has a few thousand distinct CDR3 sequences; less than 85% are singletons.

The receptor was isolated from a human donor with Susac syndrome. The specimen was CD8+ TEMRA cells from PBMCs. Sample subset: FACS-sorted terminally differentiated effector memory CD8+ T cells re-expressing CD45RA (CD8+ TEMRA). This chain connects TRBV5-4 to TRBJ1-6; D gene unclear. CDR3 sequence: CASSLKGEASPLHF. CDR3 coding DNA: TGTGCCAGCAGCTTAAAGGGAGAGGCTTCACCCCTCCACTTT.